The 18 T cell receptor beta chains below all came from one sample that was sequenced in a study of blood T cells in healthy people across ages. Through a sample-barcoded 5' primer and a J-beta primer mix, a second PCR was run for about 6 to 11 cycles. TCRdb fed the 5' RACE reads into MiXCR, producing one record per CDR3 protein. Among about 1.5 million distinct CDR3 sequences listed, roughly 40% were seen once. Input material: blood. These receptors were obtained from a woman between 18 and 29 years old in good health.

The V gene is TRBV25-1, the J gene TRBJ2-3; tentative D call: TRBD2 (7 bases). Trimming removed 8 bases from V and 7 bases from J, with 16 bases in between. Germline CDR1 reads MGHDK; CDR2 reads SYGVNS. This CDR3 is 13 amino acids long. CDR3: CASSRGAGNTQYF. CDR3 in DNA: TGTGCCAGCTCCCGGGGGGCCGGAAATACGCAGTATTTT.

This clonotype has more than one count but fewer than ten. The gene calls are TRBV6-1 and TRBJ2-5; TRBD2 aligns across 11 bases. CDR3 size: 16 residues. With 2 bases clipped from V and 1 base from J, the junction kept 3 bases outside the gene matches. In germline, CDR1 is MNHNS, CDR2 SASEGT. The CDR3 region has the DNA TGTGCCAGCAGTGAATTTAGCGGGAGGGCCCAAGAGACCCAGTACTTC. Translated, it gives CASSEFSGRAQETQYF.

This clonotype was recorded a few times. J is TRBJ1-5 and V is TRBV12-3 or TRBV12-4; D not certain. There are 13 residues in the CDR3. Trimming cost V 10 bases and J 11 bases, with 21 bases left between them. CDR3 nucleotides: TGTGCCACCACCCCGGGCAGCGGTTCAGCCCAGCATTTT. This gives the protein CATTPGSGSAQHF.

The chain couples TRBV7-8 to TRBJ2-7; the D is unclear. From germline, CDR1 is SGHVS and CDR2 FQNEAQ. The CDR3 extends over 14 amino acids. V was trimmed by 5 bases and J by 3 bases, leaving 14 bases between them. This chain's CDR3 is CASSAMSSYYEQYF. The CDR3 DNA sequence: TGTGCCAGCAGCGCCATGAGCAGCTACTACGAGCAGTACTTC.

CDR3 protein: CASSVDWMSGTGNTEAFF. The CDR3 region has the DNA TGTGCCAGCAGCGTAGATTGGATGAGTGGGACAGGGAACACTGAAGCTTTCTTT. J is TRBJ1-1 and V is TRBV9; 8 bases match TRBD1. CDR1 SGDLS and CDR2 YYNGEE come from the germline V gene. V lost 0 bases, J lost 1 base, and 11 bases stayed unmatched. CDR3 length: 18 amino acids.

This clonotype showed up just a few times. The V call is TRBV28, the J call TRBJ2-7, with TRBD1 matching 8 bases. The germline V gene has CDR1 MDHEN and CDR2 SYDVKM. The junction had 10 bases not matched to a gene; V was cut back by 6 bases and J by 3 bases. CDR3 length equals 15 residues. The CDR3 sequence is CASSLTGDIIYEQYF. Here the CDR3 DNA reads TGTGCCAGCAGCTTGACAGGGGATATAATCTACGAGCAGTACTTC.

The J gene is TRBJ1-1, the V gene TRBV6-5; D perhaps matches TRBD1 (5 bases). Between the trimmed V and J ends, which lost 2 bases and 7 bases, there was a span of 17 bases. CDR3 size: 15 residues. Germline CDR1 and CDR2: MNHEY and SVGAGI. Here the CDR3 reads CASSYIGGGRNEAFF. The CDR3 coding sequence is TGTGCCAGCAGTTACATCGGGGGTGGAAGAAATGAAGCTTTCTTT.

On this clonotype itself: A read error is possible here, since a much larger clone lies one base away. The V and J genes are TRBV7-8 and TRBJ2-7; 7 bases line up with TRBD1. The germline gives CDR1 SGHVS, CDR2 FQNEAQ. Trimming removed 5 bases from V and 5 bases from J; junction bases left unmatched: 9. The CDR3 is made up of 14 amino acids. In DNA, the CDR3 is TGTGCCAGCAGCCCTGGGGACAGCAGCCACGAGCAGTACTTC. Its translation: CASSPGDSSHEQYF.

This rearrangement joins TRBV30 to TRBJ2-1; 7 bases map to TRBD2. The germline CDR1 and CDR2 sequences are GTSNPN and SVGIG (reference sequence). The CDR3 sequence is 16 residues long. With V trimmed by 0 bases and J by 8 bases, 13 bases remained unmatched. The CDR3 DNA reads TGTGCCTGGAGTGTAGTAGGCGGGAGCCATAGGGATGAGCAGTTCTTC. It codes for CAWSVVGGSHRDEQFF.

CDR3 bases: TGTGCCAGCAGCCCGAGGACGGGGAAAGTTTCCAACTATGGCTACACCTTC. Amino acid sequence: CASSPRTGKVSNYGYTF. V is TRBV6-1 and J is TRBJ1-2; D not certain. Germline V gives CDR1 MNHNS, CDR2 SASEGT. Trimming stripped 6 bases from V and 2 bases from J, with 22 bases between. This CDR3 has 17 amino acids.

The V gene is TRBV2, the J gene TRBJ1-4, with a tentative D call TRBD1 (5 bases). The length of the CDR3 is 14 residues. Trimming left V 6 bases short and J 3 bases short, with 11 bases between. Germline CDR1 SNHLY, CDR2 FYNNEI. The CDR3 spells CASSPTEPNEKLFF. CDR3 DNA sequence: TGTGCCAGCAGCCCGACAGAGCCTAATGAAAAACTGTTTTTT.

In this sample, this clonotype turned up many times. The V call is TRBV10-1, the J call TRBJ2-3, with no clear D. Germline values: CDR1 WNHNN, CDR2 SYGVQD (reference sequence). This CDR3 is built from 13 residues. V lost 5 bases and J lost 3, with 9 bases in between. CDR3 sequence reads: CASSSDPTDTQYF. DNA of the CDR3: TGCGCCAGCAGTTCGGACCCGACAGATACGCAGTATTTT.

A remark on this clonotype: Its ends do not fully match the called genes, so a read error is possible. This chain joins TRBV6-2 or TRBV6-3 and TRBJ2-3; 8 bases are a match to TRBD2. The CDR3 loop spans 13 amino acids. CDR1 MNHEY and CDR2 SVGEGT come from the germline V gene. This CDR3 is CAGSYVGRGTQYF. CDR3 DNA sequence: TGTGCCGGCAGTTACGTCGGGAGGGGTACGCAGTATTTT.

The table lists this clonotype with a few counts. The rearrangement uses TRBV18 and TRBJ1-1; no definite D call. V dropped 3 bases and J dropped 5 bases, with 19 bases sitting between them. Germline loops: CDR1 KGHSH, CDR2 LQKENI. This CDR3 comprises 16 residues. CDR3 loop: CASSPEQVGSGTEAFF. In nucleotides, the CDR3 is TGTGCCAGCTCACCCGAACAAGTAGGGTCAGGAACTGAAGCTTTCTTT. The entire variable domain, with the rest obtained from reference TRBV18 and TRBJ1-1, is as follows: NAGVMQNPRHLVRRRGQEARLRCSPMKGHSHVYWYRQLPEEGLKFMVYLQKENIIDESGMPKERFSAEFPKEGPSILRIQQVVRGDSAAYFCASSPEQVGSGTEAFFGQGTRLTVV.

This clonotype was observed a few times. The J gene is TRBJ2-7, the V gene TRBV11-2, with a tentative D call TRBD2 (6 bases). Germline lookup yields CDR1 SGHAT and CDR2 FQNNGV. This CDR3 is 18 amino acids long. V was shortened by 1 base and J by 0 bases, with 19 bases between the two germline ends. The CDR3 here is CASSLATIPRGTSYEQYF. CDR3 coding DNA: TGTGCCAGCAGCTTAGCCACAATCCCCCGGGGGACCTCCTACGAGCAGTACTTC.

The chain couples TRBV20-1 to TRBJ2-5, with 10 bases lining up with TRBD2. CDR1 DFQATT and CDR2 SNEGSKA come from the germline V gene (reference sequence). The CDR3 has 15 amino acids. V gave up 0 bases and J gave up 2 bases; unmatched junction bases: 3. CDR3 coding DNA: TGCAGTGCTAGAGATTCTAGCGGGAGACAAGAGACCCAGTACTTC. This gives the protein CSARDSSGRQETQYF.

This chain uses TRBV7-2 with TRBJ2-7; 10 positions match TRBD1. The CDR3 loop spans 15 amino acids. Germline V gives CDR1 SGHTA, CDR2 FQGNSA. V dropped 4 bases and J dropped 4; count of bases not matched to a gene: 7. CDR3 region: CASSSAGTGVYEQYF. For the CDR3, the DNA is TGTGCCAGCAGCTCAGCCGGGACAGGGGTTTACGAGCAGTACTTC.

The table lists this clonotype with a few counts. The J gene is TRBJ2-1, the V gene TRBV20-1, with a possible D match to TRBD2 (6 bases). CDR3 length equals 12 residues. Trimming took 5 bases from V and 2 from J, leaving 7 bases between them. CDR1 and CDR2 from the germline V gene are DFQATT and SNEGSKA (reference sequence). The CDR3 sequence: CSALATYNEQFF. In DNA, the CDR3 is TGCAGTGCTCTAGCGACCTACAATGAGCAGTTCTTC.